This entry lists 5 T cell receptor beta chains sequenced from one sample in a study of post-analysis software for immune sequencing data. Points from the study as a whole: A few TRBV segments (TRBV5-6, TRBV5-1 and TRBV20-1 among them) occurred more frequently in patients than in controls.

Unique molecular identifiers featured in each of the TCR beta cDNA libraries. TCRdb passed the PCR reads through MiXCR, listing each CDR3 protein once. The sample lists roughly 540,000 distinct CDR3 sequences, approximately 31% occurring once. Antigens of these TCRs are unknown. The sequenced material came from blood. The source of these receptors is a girl aged 2-17 years with multiple sclerosis.

V is TRBV10-3 and J is TRBJ1-4, with TRBD1 matching over 8 bases. With V trimmed by 2 bases and J by 7 bases, 6 bases remained unmatched. This CDR3 spans 15 amino acids. Germline lookup yields CDR1 ENHRY and CDR2 SYGVKD. For the CDR3, the DNA is TGTGCCATCAGTGAGGCCGGGACAGGAAGTGAAAAACTGTTTTTT. The encoded protein is CAISEAGTGSEKLFF.

This clonotype turned up a few times. This rearrangement joins TRBV15 to TRBJ2-1; 8 positions agree with TRBD1. The CDR3 contains 15 residues. Germline CDR1 is LNHNV and CDR2 is YYDKDF (reference sequence). The ends lost 3 bases at V and 5 bases at J; junction bases unmatched: 6. The chain's CDR3 is CATSRAGTGNNEQFF. The CDR3 DNA is TGTGCCACCAGCAGGGCCGGGACAGGCAACAATGAGCAGTTCTTC.

In this sample, this clonotype turned up a few times. This sequence joins TRBV20-1 and TRBJ2-5; possibly TRBD1 for D (6 bases). Germline V gene data show CDR1 as DFQATT and CDR2 as SNEGSKA (reference sequence). Trimming left V 2 bases short and J 2 bases short, with 15 bases between. The CDR3 runs to 15 residues. CDR3 in amino acids: CSARPPGTQQETQYF. The CDR3 region has the DNA TGCAGTGCTAGACCCCCCGGGACACAACAAGAGACCCAGTACTTC.

This chain uses TRBV7-9 with TRBJ1-5, with a possible D match to TRBD1 (5 bases). Trimming took off 2 bases at V and 3 bases at J, with 8 bases between the two ends. There are 14 residues in the CDR3. Per germline, CDR1 SEHNR and CDR2 FQNEAQ (reference sequence). The CDR3 bases are TGTGCCAGCAGCTTATCAGGGTTCAATCAGCCCCAGCATTTT. It specifies CASSLSGFNQPQHF.

The rearrangement links TRBV28 to TRBJ2-4; D is ambiguous. The J call is doubtful: the DNA matches TRBJ2-5 better. Germline V gives CDR1 MDHEN, CDR2 SYDVKM. The CDR3 extends over 15 amino acids. CDR3: CASSPLRTDQETQYF. Here the CDR3 DNA reads TGTGCCAGCAGCCCGTTGAGGACGGACCAAGAGACCCAGTACTTC.